Below, 18 T cell receptor beta chains from the same sample are listed, as sequenced in a study of identical twins (dated by TCRdb to between 2015 and 2016). The receptor library was made with 5' RACE. For sequencing, an Illumina HiSeq 2000 was employed. TCRdb reprocessing: public reads trimmed at Q25 with fastp, clones called with MiXCR, in-frame beta chains kept. Rows matching on CDR3 protein sequence are summarized as one entry with the most common DNA and genes. The sample table contains around 470,000 distinct CDR3 sequences; only one count was recorded for 12% to 15% of them. The ten largest clones capture approximately 0.52% of the sample. The sample was also reused in another study, on yellow fever vaccine responses in identical twins.

The source material was CD4+ T cells sorted from blood. These receptors all come from a woman between 18 and 30 years old in good health.

This clonotype was seen more than once but under ten times. The chain carries TRBV7-2 and TRBJ2-7; the D gene could be TRBD1 or TRBD2 (5 bases each). V lost 2 bases to trimming and J lost 5 bases, with 16 bases between them. The CDR3 contains 15 residues. From germline, CDR1 is SGHTA and CDR2 FQGNSA. The CDR3: CASSLLMGVTDEQYF. Written as DNA, the CDR3 is TGTGCCAGCAGCTTACTTATGGGGGTAACTGACGAGCAGTACTTC. The full variable domain, its missing parts supplied by reference TRBV7-2 and TRBJ2-7, is GAGVSQSPSNKVTEKGKDVELRCDPISGHTALYWYRQSLGQGLEFLIYFQGNSAPDKSGLPSDRFSAERTGGSVSTLTIQRTQQEDSAVYLCASSLLMGVTDEQYFGPGTRLTVT.

The CDR3 region is CASSLIGKSNTGELFF. The DNA for the CDR3 is TGTGCCAGCAGTTTAATCGGAAAATCGAACACCGGGGAGCTGTTTTTT. The V call is TRBV12-3 or TRBV12-4, the J call TRBJ2-2; D remains unclear. This CDR3 region has 16 residues. The V end was cut by 2 bases, the J end by 0 bases, with 10 bases between.

There are a few counts of this clonotype. This chain joins TRBV6-2 or TRBV6-3 and TRBJ2-3, with D maybe TRBD2 (6 bases). The V and J ends lost 2 bases and 13 bases respectively, with 13 bases between them. The germline gives CDR1 MNHEY, CDR2 SVGEGT. This CDR3 comprises 12 residues. CDR3 in amino acids: CASSYEEGRKYF. For the CDR3, the DNA is TGTGCCAGCAGTTACGAGGAGGGCCGTAAGTATTTT.

This chain links TRBV20-1 with TRBJ2-7; perhaps TRBD2 as D (6 bases). CDR3 length: 15 residues. Germline values: CDR1 DFQATT, CDR2 SNEGSKA (reference sequence). Trimming shortened V by 0 bases and J by 2 bases, and 14 bases separated the two germline ends. The DNA of the CDR3 is TGCAGTGCTAGAGATATCGGGGGACCGCCCTACGAGCAGTACTTC. The encoded protein is CSARDIGGPPYEQYF.

The chain joins TRBV5-1 to TRBJ2-5; TRBD2 is a possible D gene (5 bases). CDR3 length: 16 residues. Germline CDR1 is SGHRS and CDR2 is YFSETQ. Trimming shortened V by 5 bases and J by 1 base, and 18 bases separated the two germline ends. The CDR3 loop is CASSLGRGPSQETQYF. The CDR3 DNA reads as TGCGCCAGCAGTCTGGGTCGCGGGCCCAGCCAAGAGACCCAGTACTTC. Complete variable domain (other parts from reference TRBV5-1 and TRBJ2-5): KAGVTQTPRYLIKTRGQQVTLSCSPISGHRSVSWYQQTPGQGLQFLFEYFSETQRNKGNFPGRFSGRQFSNSRSEMNVSTLELGDSALYLCASSLGRGPSQETQYFGPGTRLLVL.

This chain uses TRBV20-1 with TRBJ1-2; D not resolved. V was shortened by 5 bases and J by 8 bases, with 12 bases between the two germline ends. The CDR3 is made up of 11 amino acids. Germline V CDR1 and CDR2: DFQATT, SNEGSKA (reference sequence). For the CDR3, the DNA is TGCAGTGCTGGAGTAATGAGAGGCTACACCTTC. Translation: CSAGVMRGYTF.

This clonotype appeared a few times. This chain connects TRBV4-1 to TRBJ1-1, with 7 bases fitting TRBD1. V was clipped by 3 bases and J by 4 bases; unmatched bases: 5. The CDR3 loop spans 14 amino acids. Germline values: CDR1 MGHRA, CDR2 YSYEKL. The CDR3 sequence is CASSHPTGLTEAFF. Here the CDR3 DNA reads TGCGCCAGCAGCCACCCGACAGGGCTCACTGAAGCTTTCTTT.

The CDR3 is CAIMDRADTGELFF. In DNA form, the CDR3 reads TGTGCCATCATGGACAGGGCGGACACCGGGGAGCTGTTTTTT. The V gene is TRBV6-1, the J gene TRBJ2-2, with TRBD1 matching 8 bases. V gave up 10 bases and J gave up 3 bases; unmatched junction bases: 7. Germline CDR1 and CDR2: MNHNS and SASEGT. This CDR3 has 14 residues.

This chain joins TRBV24-1 and TRBJ2-7; D remains unclear. Per the germline V gene, CDR1 is KGHDR and CDR2 is SFDVKD. This CDR3 is 15 amino acids long. Deletions cut 2 bases from V and 2 bases from J, with 12 bases between. The CDR3 DNA reads TGTGCCACCAGTGATTCGTCGATTTCCCCCTACGAGCAGTACTTC. Protein: CATSDSSISPYEQYF.

The rearrangement joins TRBV29-1 to TRBJ2-3; D may match TRBD1 or TRBD2 (5 bases each). CDR3 length equals 12 residues. Trimming left V 4 bases short and J 6 bases short, with 11 bases between. In germline, CDR1 is SQVTM, CDR2 ANQGSEA. The CDR3 bases are TGCAGCGTTGGCGAGGGGTCGGATACGCAGTATTTT. Protein: CSVGEGSDTQYF.

The chain couples TRBV18 to TRBJ1-2; no firm D call. The CDR3 runs to 13 residues. Trimming pared 2 bases from V and 5 bases from J, leaving 9 bases between. Per germline, CDR1 KGHSH and CDR2 LQKENI. The CDR3 coding sequence is TGTGCCAGCTCACCATCAGGAGAGTATGGCTACACCTTC. This codes for CASSPSGEYGYTF.

This sequence joins TRBV5-1 and TRBJ2-5; 8 nucleotides match TRBD2. The CDR3 covers 16 residues. The trim removed 0 bases at V and 2 bases at J, leaving 6 bases unmatched. CDR1 and CDR2 from the germline V gene are SGHRS and YFSETQ. The CDR3 here is CASSLGSSGPQETQYF. The CDR3 bases are TGCGCCAGCAGCTTGGGGTCTAGCGGGCCTCAAGAGACCCAGTACTTC.

The chain carries TRBV6-2 or TRBV6-3 and TRBJ2-1; 7 bases fit TRBD2. The CDR3 is 16 amino acids. CDR1 MNHEY and CDR2 SVGEGT come from the germline V gene. With V trimmed by 5 bases and J by 6 bases, 13 bases remained unmatched. In nucleotides, the CDR3 is TGTGCCAGCAGTCAACCCGGGACTATCCCCTCCAATGAGCAGTTCTTC. It codes for CASSQPGTIPSNEQFF.

This clonotype appeared a few times. At one of its ends the junction is not consistent with the germline gene, which may arise from a read error. The chain joins TRBV7-7 to TRBJ2-1, with 13 bases identical to TRBD2. The CDR3 spans 16 residues. Germline V gene data show CDR1 as SSHAT and CDR2 as FNYEAQ (reference sequence). The DNA of the CDR3 is TGTGCTAGCAGCGCGGGACTAGCGGGATTTGGCAATGAGCAGTTCTTC. Translation gives CASSAGLAGFGNEQFF.

As concerns this clonotype: This may arise from a read error, as a much more abundant clone is one base away. This chain links TRBV12-3 or TRBV12-4 with TRBJ2-5; the D gene is possibly TRBD1 (6 bases). V was pared by 0 bases and J by 4 bases, with 12 bases between. The CDR3 consists of 15 residues. This CDR3 reads CASSLAMTGRETQYF. The CDR3 bases are TGTGCCAGCAGTTTAGCCATGACAGGCCGAGAGACCCAGTACTTC.

In this sample, this clonotype turned up a few times. V and J are TRBV5-1 and TRBJ1-1; 7 nucleotides match TRBD1. The V gene end was trimmed by 3 bases and the J gene end by 0 bases; junction bases not matched to a gene: 5. Germline V CDR1 and CDR2: SGHRS, YFSETQ. The CDR3 covers 15 residues. The CDR3 protein is CASSSSTGLNTEAFF. CDR3 DNA: TGCGCCAGCAGCTCATCGACAGGGTTGAACACTGAAGCTTTCTTT.

This clonotype showed up just a few times. This chain joins TRBV7-2 and TRBJ2-3; 7 bases fit TRBD1. CDR1 is SGHTA, CDR2 FQGNSA, per germline. The CDR3 is 17 amino acids. Losses at the gene ends were 6 bases for V and 4 bases for J; bases not matched to a gene: 16. The CDR3 is CASRWGPGTAFSDTQYF. The CDR3 DNA reads as TGTGCCAGCAGGTGGGGCCCCGGGACAGCTTTCTCAGATACGCAGTATTTT.

This clonotype was seen a handful of times. V gene TRBV20-1 combines with J gene TRBJ2-1, with 16 bases fitting TRBD2. V gave up 2 bases and J gave up 4 bases; unmatched junction bases: 8. The CDR3 spans 18 residues. Germline V gene data show CDR1 as DFQATT and CDR2 as SNEGSKA (reference sequence). CDR3 sequence: CSARTPGTSGRDYNEQFF. CDR3 DNA: TGCAGTGCTAGAACACCCGGGACTAGCGGGAGGGATTACAATGAGCAGTTCTTC.